This T cell receptor beta chain originates from a study of blood T cell repertoires in COVID-19. Study-level information: Sources were T cells, B-cell-depleted T cells, or PBMCs; the material itself was cDNA or gDNA.

In the study's own analysis: For nucleated cells, counts were estimated from reference gene primer amplification. TCRdb's copy holds only in-frame clones and misses some; the assay was immunoSEQ multiplex PCR. That table gives V, J and clone size, and the DNA gave D and trimming. Among 140,000 to 150,000 clones listed, 88% were seen once. V shed 4 bases, J shed 0 bases, and the junction held 2 bases outside the gene matches. The CDR3 is 15 amino acids. CDR1 and CDR2 from the germline V gene are SNHLY and FYNNEI. Source material: peripheral blood. V is TRBV2 and J is TRBJ2-1; the match to TRBD1 covers 8 bases. This clonotype was obtained from a man in his 60s with active or convalescent COVID-19. The CDR3: CASSVGQGSYNEQFF. The CDR3 DNA follows: TGTGCCAGCAGTGTTGGACAGGGCTCCTACAATGAGCAGTTCTTC.